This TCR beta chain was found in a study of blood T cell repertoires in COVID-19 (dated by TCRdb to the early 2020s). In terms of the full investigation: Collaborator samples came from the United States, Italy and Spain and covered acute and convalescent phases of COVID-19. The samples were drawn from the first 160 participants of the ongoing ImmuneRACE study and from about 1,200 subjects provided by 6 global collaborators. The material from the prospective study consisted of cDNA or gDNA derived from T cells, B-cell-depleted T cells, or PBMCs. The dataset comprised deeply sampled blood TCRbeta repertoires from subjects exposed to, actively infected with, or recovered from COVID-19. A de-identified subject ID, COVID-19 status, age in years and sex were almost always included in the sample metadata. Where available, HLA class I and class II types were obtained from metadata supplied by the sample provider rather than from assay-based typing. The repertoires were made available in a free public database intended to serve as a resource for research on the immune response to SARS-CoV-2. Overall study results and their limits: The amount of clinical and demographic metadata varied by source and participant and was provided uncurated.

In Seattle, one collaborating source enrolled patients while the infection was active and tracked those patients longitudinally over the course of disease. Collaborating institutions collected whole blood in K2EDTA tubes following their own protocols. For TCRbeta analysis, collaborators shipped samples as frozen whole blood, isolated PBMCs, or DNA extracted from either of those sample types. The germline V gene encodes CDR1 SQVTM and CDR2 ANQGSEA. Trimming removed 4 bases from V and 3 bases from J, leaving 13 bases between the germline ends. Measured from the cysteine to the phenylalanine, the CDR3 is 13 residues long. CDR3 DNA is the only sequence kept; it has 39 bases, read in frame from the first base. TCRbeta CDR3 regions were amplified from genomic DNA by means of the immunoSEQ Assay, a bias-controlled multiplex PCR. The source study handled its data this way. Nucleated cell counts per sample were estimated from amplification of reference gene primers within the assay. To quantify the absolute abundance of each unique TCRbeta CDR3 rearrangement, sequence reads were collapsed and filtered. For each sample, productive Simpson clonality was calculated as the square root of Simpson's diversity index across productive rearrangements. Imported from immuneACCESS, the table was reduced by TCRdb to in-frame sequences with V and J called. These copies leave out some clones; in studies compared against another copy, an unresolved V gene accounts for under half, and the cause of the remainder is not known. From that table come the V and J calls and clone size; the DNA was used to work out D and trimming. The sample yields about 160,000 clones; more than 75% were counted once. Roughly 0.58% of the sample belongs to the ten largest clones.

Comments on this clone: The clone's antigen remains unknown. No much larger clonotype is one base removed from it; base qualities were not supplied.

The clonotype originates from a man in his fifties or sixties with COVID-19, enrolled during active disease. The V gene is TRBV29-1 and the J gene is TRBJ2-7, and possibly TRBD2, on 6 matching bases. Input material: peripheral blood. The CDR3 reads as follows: CSVVSGTDYEQYF. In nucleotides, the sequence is TGCAGCGTTGTGAGTGGGACTGACTACGAGCAGTACTTC.